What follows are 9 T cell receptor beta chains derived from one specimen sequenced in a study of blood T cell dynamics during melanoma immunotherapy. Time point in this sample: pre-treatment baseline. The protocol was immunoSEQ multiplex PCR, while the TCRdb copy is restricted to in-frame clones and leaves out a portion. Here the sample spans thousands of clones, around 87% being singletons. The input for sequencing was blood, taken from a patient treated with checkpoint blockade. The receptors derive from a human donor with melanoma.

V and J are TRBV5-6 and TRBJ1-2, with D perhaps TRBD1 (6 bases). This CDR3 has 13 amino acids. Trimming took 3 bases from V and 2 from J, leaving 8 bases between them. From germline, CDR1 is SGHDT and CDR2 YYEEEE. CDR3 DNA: TGTGCCAGCAGCTCAGGACAGAACTATGGCTACACCTTC. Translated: CASSSGQNYGYTF.

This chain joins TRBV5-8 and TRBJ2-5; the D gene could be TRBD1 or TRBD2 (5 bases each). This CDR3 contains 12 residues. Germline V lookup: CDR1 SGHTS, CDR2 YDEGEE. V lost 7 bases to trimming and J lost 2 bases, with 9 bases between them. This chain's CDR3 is CASAGAQETQYF. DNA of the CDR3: TGTGCCAGCGCCGGGGCTCAAGAGACCCAGTACTTC.

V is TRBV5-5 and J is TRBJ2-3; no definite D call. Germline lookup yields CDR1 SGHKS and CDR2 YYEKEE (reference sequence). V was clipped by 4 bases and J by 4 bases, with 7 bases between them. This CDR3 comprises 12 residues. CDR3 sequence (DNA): TGTGCCAGCAGCGTAGATGCAGATACGCAGTATTTT. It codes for CASSVDADTQYF.

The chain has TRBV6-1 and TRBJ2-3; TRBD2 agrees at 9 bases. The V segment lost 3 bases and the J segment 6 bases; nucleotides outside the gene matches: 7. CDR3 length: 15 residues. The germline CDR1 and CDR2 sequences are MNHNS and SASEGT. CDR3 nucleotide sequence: TGTGCCAGCAGTGATACTAGCGGGTTGAGGGATACGCAGTATTTT. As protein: CASSDTSGLRDTQYF.

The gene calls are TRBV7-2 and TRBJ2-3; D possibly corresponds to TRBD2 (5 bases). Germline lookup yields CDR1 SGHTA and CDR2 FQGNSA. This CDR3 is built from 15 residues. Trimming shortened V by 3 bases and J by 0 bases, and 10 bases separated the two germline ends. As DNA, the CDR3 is TGTGCCAGCAGCTTGGCTAGCTTTAGCACAGATACGCAGTATTTT. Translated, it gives CASSLASFSTDTQYF.

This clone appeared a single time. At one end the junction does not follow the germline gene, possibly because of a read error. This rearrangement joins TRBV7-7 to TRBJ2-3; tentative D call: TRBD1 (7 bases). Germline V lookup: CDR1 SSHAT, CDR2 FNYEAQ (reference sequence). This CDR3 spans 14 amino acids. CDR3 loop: CASSSQGGADTQYF. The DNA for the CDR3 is TGTGCTAGCAGCTCTCAGGGGGGTGCAGATACGCAGTATTTT.

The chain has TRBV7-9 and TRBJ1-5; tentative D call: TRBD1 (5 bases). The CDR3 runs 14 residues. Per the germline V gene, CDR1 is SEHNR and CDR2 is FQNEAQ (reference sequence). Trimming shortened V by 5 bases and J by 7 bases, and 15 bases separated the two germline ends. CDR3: CASSLGTGQQPQHF. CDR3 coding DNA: TGTGCCAGCAGCCTAGGGACCGGTCAACAGCCCCAGCATTTT.

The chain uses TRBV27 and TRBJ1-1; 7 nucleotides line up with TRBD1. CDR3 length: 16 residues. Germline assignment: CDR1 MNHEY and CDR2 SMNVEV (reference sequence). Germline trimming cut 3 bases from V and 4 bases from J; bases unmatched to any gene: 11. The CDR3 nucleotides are TGTGCCAGCAGTTTTACAGGGGCGAGAAGGAGCACTGAAGCTTTCTTT. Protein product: CASSFTGARRSTEAFF.

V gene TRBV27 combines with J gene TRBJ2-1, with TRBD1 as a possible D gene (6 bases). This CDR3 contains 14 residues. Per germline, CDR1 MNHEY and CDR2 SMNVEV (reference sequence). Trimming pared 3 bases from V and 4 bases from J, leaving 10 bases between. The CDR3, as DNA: TGTGCCAGCAGTTTGATGGACAGTTACAATGAGCAGTTCTTC. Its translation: CASSLMDSYNEQFF.